Listed below are T cell receptor beta chains from one sample, sequenced in a study of regulatory T cells in long-lasting Graves disease. TCRdb independently ran MiXCR on the multiplex PCR reads; one entry per CDR3 protein. The data contain 350,000 to 500,000 distinct CDR3 sequences, roughly 23% of them singletons. The sequencing here drew on peripheral blood mononuclear cells (PBMCs), taken when the disease was refractory, from a patient treated with antithyroid drugs. The receptors here all came from a female donor with Graves disease. CDR3s include the opening cysteine and the closing phenylalanine or tryptophan. Each record gives: J gene, V gene, D gene, clone size, CDR3 DNA, CDR3 protein. D genes are given only for firm matches. Clone size is not always given. Where it is, it says once, few, many or a class for expanded clones.

>TRBJ1-6|TRBV25-1|TRBD1|few
TGTGCCAGCGGGACAGGGTACGGTTCACCCCTCCACTTT
CASGTGYGSPLHF
>TRBJ1-1|TRBV6-5|NA|NA
TGTGCCAGCAGTTACTCGTGGCTCGGGTCCGAAGCTTTCTTT
CASSYSWLGSEAFF
>TRBJ2-3|TRBV29-1|NA|NA
TGCAGCGTTGCGGGAGCAGATACGCAGTATTTT
CSVAGADTQYF
>TRBJ2-7|TRBV27|TRBD2|NA
TGTGCCAGCAGTCTCTCCCGGACTAGCGGGATCTCCTACGAGCAGTACTTC
CASSLSRTSGISYEQYF
>TRBJ2-7|TRBV10-2|NA|NA
TGCGCCAGCACCCAGGGGGGCGGTGCCTACGAGCAGTACTTC
CASTQGGGAYEQYF
>TRBJ1-5|TRBV4-1|NA|NA
TGCGCCAGCAGCCAAGACCTCAGGGGTCGGAGCAATCAGCCCCAGCATTTT
CASSQDLRGRSNQPQHF
>TRBJ2-5|TRBV18|TRBD1|NA
TGTGCCAGCTCTATTTCCGGGACAGGGCAAGAGACCCAGTACTTC
CASSISGTGQETQYF
>TRBJ1-5|TRBV19|NA|NA
TGTGCCAGTAGACCTGGACAGAACGAGATGTACAATCAGCCCCAGCATTTT
CASRPGQNEMYNQPQHF
>TRBJ1-3|TRBV3-1|NA|NA
TGTGCCAGCAGCCAAGACCCCAGGACAATCTCTGGAAACACCATATATTTT
CASSQDPRTISGNTIYF
>TRBJ1-1|TRBV28|TRBD1|few
TGTGCCAGCAGTTTGGCGACAGGGGGGAACACTGAAGCTTTCTTT
CASSLATGGNTEAFF
>TRBJ2-5|TRBV11-1|NA|many
TGTGCCAGCCTAGAGGGAGAGACCCAGTACTTC
CASLEGETQYF
>TRBJ1-1|TRBV16|NA|few
TGTGCCAGCAGTCAAATTGGGTCCCGACAGTTGGACACTGAAGCTTTCTTT
CASSQIGSRQLDTEAFF
>TRBJ1-6|TRBV27|TRBD1|many
TGTGCCAGCAGTTTTACAGGGACAGGTTCACCCCTCCACTTT
CASSFTGTGSPLHF
>TRBJ1-1|TRBV9|NA|few
TGTGCCAGCAGCGTAACTCCCCGGGACACTGAAGCTTTCTTT
CASSVTPRDTEAFF
>TRBJ1-1|TRBV7-9|TRBD1|NA
TGTGCCAGCAGCGCCGGGACAGTCATGAACACTGAAGCTTTCTTT
CASSAGTVMNTEAFF
>TRBJ1-5|TRBV11-2|NA|many
TGTGCCAGCAGCGCAGCAGGGTATGGGGGCAATCAGCCCCAGCATTTT
CASSAAGYGGNQPQHF
>TRBJ2-7|TRBV7-3|TRBD2|few
TGTGCCAGCAGCCTCCCTAGGACTAGCGGGAGGTCCTACGAGCAGTACTTC
CASSLPRTSGRSYEQYF
>TRBJ2-1|TRBV5-6|TRBD2|few
TGTGCCAGCAGCTTGGATGCCCTCCGAGGGAGACTAGCCGCCAATGAGCAGTTCTTC
CASSLDALRGRLAANEQFF
>TRBJ2-7|TRBV7-2|NA|many
TGTGCCAGCACCAAAGCGGGGACAGGCTCCTACGAGCAGTACTTC
CASTKAGTGSYEQYF
>TRBJ1-5|TRBV29-1|TRBD1|few
TGCAGCGCAGGGGGGGGGGATAGCAATCAGCCCCAGCATTTT
CSAGGGDSNQPQHF
>TRBJ2-7|TRBV9|TRBD2|many
TGTGCCAGCAGCGTGGGACTACCGGACTACGAGCAGTACTTC
CASSVGLPDYEQYF
>TRBJ1-2|TRBV29-1|NA|many
TGCAGCGTTGCACAGGCAGACTATGGCTACACCTTC
CSVAQADYGYTF
>TRBJ1-2|TRBV5-8|TRBD1|many
TGTGCCAGCAGCTGGGCCGCGACAGGGGGATTAAGTGGCTACACCTTC
CASSWAATGGLSGYTF
>TRBJ1-2|TRBV4-1|NA|NA
TGCGCCAGCAGCCAAGAACCGGGGGAATATGGCTACACCTTC
CASSQEPGEYGYTF
>TRBJ1-2|TRBV27|TRBD1|NA
TGTGCCAGCAGTTTATCCGGGACAGGGTATGGCTACACCTTC
CASSLSGTGYGYTF
>TRBJ2-4|TRBV7-3|NA|NA
TGTGCCAGCAGCCCCCAGGGGGGGGCATCAAACATTCAGTACTTC
CASSPQGGASNIQYF
>TRBJ2-7|TRBV30|TRBD2|few
TGTGCCTGGAGTCTAGCGGTGAATGAGCAGTACTTC
CAWSLAVNEQYF
>TRBJ2-5|TRBV6-1|TRBD1|many
TGTGCCAGCAGCTACTTGATCCAGGGGGCCCAAGAGACCCAGTACTTC
CASSYLIQGAQETQYF
>TRBJ2-7|TRBV7-9|TRBD2|many
TGTGCCAGCAGCCCTGGACTAGCGGGAAGCGAGCAGTACTTC
CASSPGLAGSEQYF
>TRBJ1-2|TRBV9|NA|once
TGTGCCAGCAGCGCTGCTAATGGCTACACCTTC
CASSAANGYTF
>TRBJ1-4|TRBV24-1|NA|few
TGTGCCACTTCCGGGCGAGCTAATGAAAAACTGTTTTTT
CATSGRANEKLFF
>TRBJ2-7|TRBV5-1|TRBD1|NA
TGCGCCAGCAGTATGACAGGGGATGGCTACGAGCAGTACTTC
CASSMTGDGYEQYF